The rows below give T cell receptor beta chains drawn from one sample of a study of beta chain features in type 1 diabetes. Using immunoSEQ multiplex PCR, the repertoire was profiled, and TCRdb retains in-frame clones only, with some absent. The table includes around 690,000 clones, around an eighth detected once. The sample was naive CD4+ T cells from blood. All receptors derive from a man between 25 and 39 years old with type 1 diabetes. Both conserved end residues are part of each CDR3. D genes are given only for firm matches. Part of the rows lack a size; the others show once, few, many or a class for expanded clones.

clone_size: .; j_call: TRBJ2-3; v_call: TRBV11-2; d_call: .; cdr3_aa: CASSLAAGGTDTQYF; cdr3_nt: TGTGCCAGCAGCTTAGCGGCAGGGGGCACAGATACGCAGTATTTT
clone_size: few; j_call: TRBJ1-4; v_call: TRBV27; d_call: .; cdr3_aa: CASSLIRDHEKLFF; cdr3_nt: TGTGCCAGCAGTCTGATAAGGGATCATGAAAAACTGTTTTTT
clone_size: .; j_call: TRBJ1-3; v_call: TRBV4-2; d_call: .; cdr3_aa: CASSQDERGLGNTIYF; cdr3_nt: TGTGCCAGCAGCCAAGACGAGAGGGGCTTGGGAAACACCATATATTTT
clone_size: .; j_call: TRBJ2-5; v_call: TRBV7-2; d_call: TRBD2; cdr3_aa: CASSSGLAGQETQYF; cdr3_nt: TGTGCCAGCAGTTCTGGACTAGCGGGTCAAGAGACCCAGTACTTC
clone_size: .; j_call: TRBJ2-1; v_call: TRBV6-1; d_call: .; cdr3_aa: CASSEALPGSNNEQFF; cdr3_nt: TGTGCCAGCAGTGAAGCGCTGCCAGGTAGCAACAATGAGCAGTTCTTC
clone_size: .; j_call: TRBJ2-3; v_call: TRBV7-8; d_call: TRBD2; cdr3_aa: CASSLASGGGPTDTQYF; cdr3_nt: TGTGCCAGCAGCTTAGCATCTGGCGGGGGGCCCACAGATACGCAGTATTTT
clone_size: .; j_call: TRBJ2-7; v_call: TRBV7-9; d_call: TRBD1; cdr3_aa: CASSRDSSYEQYF; cdr3_nt: TGTGCCAGCAGTAGGGACAGCTCCTACGAGCAGTACTTC
clone_size: .; j_call: TRBJ1-5; v_call: TRBV6-6; d_call: .; cdr3_aa: CASSYSPSGQGNF; cdr3_nt: TGTGCCAGCAGTTACTCGCCCTCTGGGCAGGGAAATTTT
clone_size: few; j_call: TRBJ1-2; v_call: TRBV6-5; d_call: .; cdr3_aa: CASSYSSGSYGYTF; cdr3_nt: TGTGCCAGCAGTTACTCCTCAGGGTCCTATGGCTACACCTTC
clone_size: .; j_call: TRBJ2-7; v_call: TRBV25-1; d_call: TRBD1; cdr3_aa: CASSQTGDLSYEQYF; cdr3_nt: TGTGCCAGCAGTCAAACAGGGGACCTCTCCTACGAGCAGTACTTC
clone_size: few; j_call: TRBJ2-5; v_call: TRBV10-3; d_call: TRBD2; cdr3_aa: CAISGSLAGVETQYF; cdr3_nt: TGTGCCATCAGTGGATCCCTAGCGGGGGTCGAGACCCAGTACTTC
clone_size: .; j_call: TRBJ2-1; v_call: TRBV10-2; d_call: .; cdr3_aa: CASRGESSYNEQFF; cdr3_nt: TGCGCCAGCAGGGGTGAGAGCTCCTACAATGAGCAGTTCTTC
clone_size: few; j_call: TRBJ1-5; v_call: TRBV10-3; d_call: .; cdr3_aa: CAISERGNQPQHF; cdr3_nt: TGTGCCATCAGTGAAAGAGGAAATCAGCCCCAGCATTTT
clone_size: .; j_call: TRBJ1-1; v_call: TRBV19; d_call: .; cdr3_aa: CASSMGFMREAFF; cdr3_nt: TGTGCCAGTAGTATGGGGTTTATGCGGGAAGCTTTCTTT
clone_size: .; j_call: TRBJ2-5; v_call: TRBV11-2; d_call: TRBD2; cdr3_aa: CASRGLAAFETQYF; cdr3_nt: TGTGCCAGCAGGGGACTAGCGGCATTTGAGACCCAGTACTTC
clone_size: .; j_call: TRBJ2-7; v_call: TRBV13; d_call: .; cdr3_aa: CASSGRRQTFEQYF; cdr3_nt: TGTGCCAGCAGCGGTCGTAGACAAACCTTCGAGCAGTACTTC
clone_size: few; j_call: TRBJ2-2; v_call: TRBV7-2; d_call: .; cdr3_aa: CASSFQGTTGELFF; cdr3_nt: TGTGCCAGCAGCTTCCAGGGTACGACCGGGGAGCTGTTTTTT
clone_size: few; j_call: TRBJ2-5; v_call: TRBV5-4; d_call: .; cdr3_aa: CASSLNRETQYF; cdr3_nt: TGTGCCAGCAGCTTGAACCGAGAGACCCAGTACTTC
clone_size: .; j_call: TRBJ1-2; v_call: TRBV18; d_call: .; cdr3_aa: CASSLVLTGILDANYGYTF; cdr3_nt: TGTGCCAGCTCACTCGTTCTCACAGGGATACTGGACGCTAACTATGGCTACACCTTC
clone_size: few; j_call: TRBJ2-1; v_call: TRBV29-1; d_call: .; cdr3_aa: CSVGGGTPFF; cdr3_nt: .
clone_size: few; j_call: TRBJ2-3; v_call: TRBV25-1; d_call: .; cdr3_aa: CASPNVSLAVTDTQYF; cdr3_nt: TGTGCCAGCCCCAATGTCAGTTTGGCCGTCACAGATACGCAGTATTTT
clone_size: few; j_call: TRBJ1-2; v_call: TRBV18; d_call: TRBD1; cdr3_aa: CASSTDRSNNYGYTF; cdr3_nt: TGTGCCAGCTCAACGGACAGGTCCAATAACTATGGCTACACCTTC